These T cell receptor beta chains were read from a single sample in a study of T-cell memory formation after mild COVID-19. From the 5' RACE reads, TCRdb called clonotypes with MiXCR, one entry per CDR3 protein. The data show over 70,000 distinct CDR3 sequences, approximately 13% seen once. Sequencing input: PBMCs or a T cell subset sorted from them (not recorded which). Source of these receptors: an adult woman who had mild COVID-19 (a few samples of this study predate the infection). Cell type and time point are not known. The CDR3 runs from the conserved cysteine through the conserved F or W. A D gene is named only where the DNA matches it firmly. Clone sizes are given selectively: once, few, many, or a class where the clone is expanded.

V gene: TRBV28; D gene: .; clone size: few; J gene: TRBJ1-1; CDR3 DNA: TGTGCCAGCAGTTTATCACTATACAGGGACTTGGGCATGAACACTGAAGCTTTCTTT; CDR3 protein: CASSLSLYRDLGMNTEAFF
V gene: TRBV2; D gene: .; clone size: .; J gene: TRBJ2-7; CDR3 DNA: TGTGCCAGCACTCCGCTAGACAACTCCTACGAGCAGTACTTC; CDR3 protein: CASTPLDNSYEQYF
V gene: TRBV7-9; D gene: .; clone size: .; J gene: TRBJ2-1; CDR3 DNA: TGTGCCAGAAGCTTAGCGAAGCCAGCCTCCTACAATGAGCAGTTCTTC; CDR3 protein: CARSLAKPASYNEQFF
V gene: TRBV9; D gene: TRBD2; clone size: many; J gene: TRBJ2-5; CDR3 DNA: TGTGCCAGCAGCGTAGGAGGACTAGCGGAACAAGAGACCCAGTACTTC; CDR3 protein: CASSVGGLAEQETQYF
V gene: TRBV11-2; D gene: TRBD1; clone size: few; J gene: TRBJ2-1; CDR3 DNA: TGTGCCAGCAGCTCCCGGGACAGGGGTTACAATGAGCAGTTCTTC; CDR3 protein: CASSSRDRGYNEQFF
V gene: TRBV27; D gene: TRBD1; clone size: few; J gene: TRBJ1-2; CDR3 DNA: TGTGCCAGCAGTCCGCGAGACAGGGGAGTTGAGTATGGCTACACCTTC; CDR3 protein: CASSPRDRGVEYGYTF
V gene: TRBV6-6; D gene: TRBD2; clone size: many; J gene: TRBJ2-7; CDR3 DNA: TGTGCCAGCAGTTATAGCGGGACTAGCGAGCAGTACTTC; CDR3 protein: CASSYSGTSEQYF
V gene: TRBV6-2/TRBV6-3; D gene: .; clone size: few; J gene: TRBJ2-1; CDR3 DNA: TGTGCCAGCAGCCGTACTATTATCCCAAATGAGCAGTTCTTC; CDR3 protein: CASSRTIIPNEQFF
V gene: TRBV5-5; D gene: TRBD1; clone size: few; J gene: TRBJ2-7; CDR3 DNA: TGTGCCAGCAGCTTGGATTGGACAGGAACTTACGAGCAGTACTTC; CDR3 protein: CASSLDWTGTYEQYF
V gene: TRBV13; D gene: TRBD1; clone size: .; J gene: TRBJ1-4; CDR3 DNA: TGTGCCAGCAGCCCAACCCACGGGACAGGGGCTGAAAAACTGTTTTTT; CDR3 protein: CASSPTHGTGAEKLFF
V gene: TRBV29-1; D gene: TRBD1; clone size: many; J gene: TRBJ2-7; CDR3 DNA: TGCAGCGTCCCGGGACAGGGGTTCTACGAGCAGTACTTC; CDR3 protein: CSVPGQGFYEQYF
V gene: TRBV20-1; D gene: .; clone size: .; J gene: TRBJ2-7; CDR3 DNA: TGCAGTGCTAGAGGCAGGGGTGGGTACGAGCAGTACTTC; CDR3 protein: CSARGRGGYEQYF
V gene: TRBV12-3/TRBV12-4; D gene: .; clone size: many; J gene: TRBJ2-7; CDR3 DNA: TGTGCCAGCAGTGCCCCAGGGGCCCCCTACGAGCAGTACTTC; CDR3 protein: CASSAPGAPYEQYF
V gene: TRBV5-1; D gene: TRBD1; clone size: .; J gene: TRBJ1-1; CDR3 DNA: TGCGCCAGCAGCTTGAATGGACAGGGAGGTCTGGCTGAAGCTTTCTTT; CDR3 protein: CASSLNGQGGLAEAFF
V gene: TRBV12-3/TRBV12-4; D gene: .; clone size: .; J gene: TRBJ1-5; CDR3 DNA: TGTGCCAGCAGTTTAGAGGAGTCTCAGCCCCAGCATTTT; CDR3 protein: CASSLEESQPQHF
V gene: TRBV20-1; D gene: .; clone size: .; J gene: TRBJ1-2; CDR3 DNA: TGCAGTGCTAGAGATATTCAGGCCTTC; CDR3 protein: CSARDIQAF
V gene: TRBV15; D gene: .; clone size: .; J gene: TRBJ2-1; CDR3 DNA: TGTGCCACCAGCTCGTCGTCCGGCAATGAGCAGTTCTTC; CDR3 protein: CATSSSSGNEQFF
V gene: TRBV11-3; D gene: TRBD1; clone size: few; J gene: TRBJ2-1; CDR3 DNA: TGTGCCAGCAGCTTAGAGAGGGGGCTGACAGGCTACAATGAGCAGTTCTTC; CDR3 protein: CASSLERGLTGYNEQFF
V gene: TRBV7-9; D gene: .; clone size: few; J gene: TRBJ2-1; CDR3 DNA: TGTGCCAGCGGCGACAGAACCAACTACAATGAGCAGTTCTTC; CDR3 protein: CASGDRTNYNEQFF
V gene: TRBV18; D gene: .; clone size: few; J gene: TRBJ2-7; CDR3 DNA: TGTGCCAGCTCACCACCTGGTACGAGCTCCTACGAGCAGTACTTC; CDR3 protein: CASSPPGTSSYEQYF
V gene: TRBV6-1; D gene: TRBD1; clone size: .; J gene: TRBJ2-1; CDR3 DNA: TGTGCCAGCAGCCACACCCCCGGGACAGGGGGAAATGAGCAGTTCTTC; CDR3 protein: CASSHTPGTGGNEQFF
V gene: TRBV3-1; D gene: .; clone size: .; J gene: TRBJ2-5; CDR3 DNA: TGTGCCAGCAGCCGCGAGCTCCGGGAGTTAGAGACCCAGTACTTC; CDR3 protein: CASSRELRELETQYF
V gene: TRBV25-1; D gene: TRBD1; clone size: few; J gene: TRBJ2-3; CDR3 DNA: TGTGCCAGCAGTGGACAGGGGTCTAGCACAGATACGCAGTATTTT; CDR3 protein: CASSGQGSSTDTQYF
V gene: TRBV12-3/TRBV12-4; D gene: .; clone size: few; J gene: TRBJ1-2; CDR3 DNA: TGTGCCAGCAGTTCGGACGCCGGGGACTATGGCTACACCTTC; CDR3 protein: CASSSDAGDYGYTF
V gene: TRBV6-2/TRBV6-3; D gene: TRBD2; clone size: many; J gene: TRBJ2-1; CDR3 DNA: TGTGCCAGCAGTCCGGGAGGTTACAATGAGCAGTTCTTC; CDR3 protein: CASSPGGYNEQFF
V gene: TRBV7-9; D gene: .; clone size: .; J gene: TRBJ2-6; CDR3 DNA: TGTGCCAGCAGCTTAGATTATGGGGCCAACGTCCTGACTTTC; CDR3 protein: CASSLDYGANVLTF
V gene: TRBV7-9; D gene: .; clone size: .; J gene: TRBJ2-3; CDR3 DNA: TGTGCCAGCAGCTCTGCGCAGGATACGCAGTATTTT; CDR3 protein: CASSSAQDTQYF
V gene: TRBV5-6; D gene: TRBD2; clone size: few; J gene: TRBJ2-3; CDR3 DNA: TGTGCCAGCAGCTCCAGGGGACTAGCCACAGATACGCAGTATTTT; CDR3 protein: CASSSRGLATDTQYF
V gene: TRBV12-3/TRBV12-4; D gene: TRBD1; clone size: many; J gene: TRBJ2-5; CDR3 DNA: TGTGCCAGCAGTTCGAGGGACAGGGGAGAAGAGACCCAGTACTTC; CDR3 protein: CASSSRDRGEETQYF
V gene: TRBV6-5; D gene: TRBD2; clone size: few; J gene: TRBJ2-5; CDR3 DNA: TGTGCCAGCAGTCCCCCCGGGACTAGTTTCTTCCAAGAGACCCAGTACTTC; CDR3 protein: CASSPPGTSFFQETQYF
V gene: TRBV7-8; D gene: .; clone size: .; J gene: TRBJ2-3; CDR3 DNA: TGTGCCAGCAGCGCCTACCGAGGATTCTCTAGCACAGATACGCAGTATTTT; CDR3 protein: CASSAYRGFSSTDTQYF
V gene: TRBV4-3; D gene: .; clone size: many; J gene: TRBJ2-1; CDR3 DNA: TGCGCCAGCAGCCCACGGCCAGGGACTCGGGACAATGAGCAGTTCTTC; CDR3 protein: CASSPRPGTRDNEQFF
V gene: TRBV25-1; D gene: .; clone size: .; J gene: TRBJ2-3; CDR3 DNA: TGTGCCAGCAGTGTTTCAGATACGCAGTATTTT; CDR3 protein: CASSVSDTQYF
V gene: TRBV19; D gene: TRBD1; clone size: few; J gene: TRBJ2-5; CDR3 DNA: TGTGCCAGTAGTGACAGGGATCAAGAGACCCAGTACTTC; CDR3 protein: CASSDRDQETQYF
V gene: TRBV7-8; D gene: .; clone size: few; J gene: TRBJ1-1; CDR3 DNA: TGTGCCAGCAGCTTAGGGGGATCTTGGGGTGAAGCTTTCTTT; CDR3 protein: CASSLGGSWGEAFF
V gene: TRBV28; D gene: TRBD1; clone size: .; J gene: TRBJ2-5; CDR3 DNA: TGTGCCAGCAGTTGGACAGGGGGTTGGGAGACCCAGTACTTC; CDR3 protein: CASSWTGGWETQYF
V gene: TRBV7-2; D gene: TRBD1; clone size: .; J gene: TRBJ2-5; CDR3 DNA: TGTGCCAGCAGCCCTCCGGACAGGGAGGAAGAGACCCAGTACTTC; CDR3 protein: CASSPPDREEETQYF
V gene: TRBV5-1; D gene: .; clone size: few; J gene: TRBJ1-1; CDR3 DNA: TGCGCCAGCAGCTTGTATGCAGGGATGAACACTGAAGCTTTCTTT; CDR3 protein: CASSLYAGMNTEAFF
V gene: TRBV7-6; D gene: TRBD1; clone size: few; J gene: TRBJ2-7; CDR3 DNA: TGTGCCAGCAGCTTAGTCCCACAGGGGTACGAGCAGTACTTC; CDR3 protein: CASSLVPQGYEQYF
V gene: TRBV5-1; D gene: TRBD1; clone size: few; J gene: TRBJ2-7; CDR3 DNA: TGCGCCAGCAGCTTGGCGACAGGGGGCAGCTGGAACGAGCAGTACTTC; CDR3 protein: CASSLATGGSWNEQYF
V gene: TRBV6-4; D gene: TRBD2; clone size: once; J gene: TRBJ2-1; CDR3 DNA: TGTGCCAGCAGTGACTCTGGGACTAGTCATATAAGTGAGCAGTTCTTC; CDR3 protein: CASSDSGTSHISEQFF
V gene: TRBV12-3/TRBV12-4; D gene: .; clone size: few; J gene: TRBJ1-1; CDR3 DNA: TGTGCCAGCACGACTATTCAGGGCGACACTGAAGCTTTCTTT; CDR3 protein: CASTTIQGDTEAFF
V gene: TRBV7-6; D gene: .; clone size: many; J gene: TRBJ2-1; CDR3 DNA: TGTGCCAGCAGCTTAGGTGTGGCAGGAGGGCACAATGAGCAGTTCTTC; CDR3 protein: CASSLGVAGGHNEQFF
V gene: TRBV27; D gene: .; clone size: few; J gene: TRBJ2-7; CDR3 DNA: TGTGCCAGCAGGCCAAAATATGGCTCCTACGAGCAGTACTTC; CDR3 protein: CASRPKYGSYEQYF
V gene: TRBV7-2; D gene: TRBD1; clone size: few; J gene: TRBJ2-7; CDR3 DNA: TGTGCCAGCAGCTTAGAGGGCAGGGGGCATATATACGAGCAGTACTTC; CDR3 protein: CASSLEGRGHIYEQYF
V gene: TRBV5-5; D gene: .; clone size: few; J gene: TRBJ2-7; CDR3 DNA: TGTGCCAGCAGCTTGCCAGGGAACTCCTACGAGCAGTACTTC; CDR3 protein: CASSLPGNSYEQYF
V gene: TRBV27; D gene: .; clone size: .; J gene: TRBJ1-1; CDR3 DNA: TGTGCCAGCAGCCGCCTCGGGAACACTGAAGCTTTCTTT; CDR3 protein: CASSRLGNTEAFF
V gene: TRBV4-1; D gene: .; clone size: .; J gene: TRBJ1-2; CDR3 DNA: TGCGCCAGCAGCCAAGTGGGACAAGGGCTCAACTATGGCTACACCTTC; CDR3 protein: CASSQVGQGLNYGYTF
V gene: TRBV27; D gene: .; clone size: few; J gene: TRBJ2-6; CDR3 DNA: TGTGCCAGCAGTTTATCTGGGGGCTCAGGGGCCAACGTCCTGACTTTC; CDR3 protein: CASSLSGGSGANVLTF
V gene: TRBV24-1; D gene: .; clone size: few; J gene: TRBJ2-2; CDR3 DNA: TGTGCCACCAGGACAGAATCCACCGGGGAGCTGTTTTTT; CDR3 protein: CATRTESTGELFF
V gene: TRBV11-3; D gene: TRBD1; clone size: few; J gene: TRBJ2-3; CDR3 DNA: TGTGCCGTCCGGGACAGTGGCACAGATACGCAGTATTTT; CDR3 protein: CAVRDSGTDTQYF
V gene: TRBV15; D gene: .; clone size: few; J gene: TRBJ2-3; CDR3 DNA: TGTGCCACCAGCAGAGCGTTTCGGGGCCTCAATCCGCGCACAGATACGCAGTATTTT; CDR3 protein: CATSRAFRGLNPRTDTQYF
V gene: TRBV6-5; D gene: .; clone size: .; J gene: TRBJ1-6; CDR3 DNA: TGTGCCAGCAGTTACTCGGACGCCGGGACGTCACCCCTCCACTTT; CDR3 protein: CASSYSDAGTSPLHF
V gene: TRBV7-9; D gene: .; clone size: .; J gene: TRBJ2-7; CDR3 DNA: TGTGCCAGCAGCTTAGCCCTCGGGGCCTACGAGCAGTACTTC; CDR3 protein: CASSLALGAYEQYF
V gene: TRBV5-1; D gene: .; clone size: few; J gene: TRBJ2-7; CDR3 DNA: TGCGCCAGCAGCCCAGTGGGGGGCGACTACTACGAGCAGTACTTC; CDR3 protein: CASSPVGGDYYEQYF
V gene: TRBV30; D gene: TRBD1; clone size: .; J gene: TRBJ1-1; CDR3 DNA: TGTGCCTGGAGTTCGTGGGACAGCACCAACACTGAAGCTTTCTTT; CDR3 protein: CAWSSWDSTNTEAFF
V gene: TRBV6-2/TRBV6-3; D gene: TRBD1; clone size: .; J gene: TRBJ2-3; CDR3 DNA: TGTGCCAGCAGTCTCCCGGGACAGTACACAGATACGCAGTATTTT; CDR3 protein: CASSLPGQYTDTQYF